This T cell receptor beta chain was identified during a study of beta chain features in type 1 diabetes. About the research overall: Across every sample, over 100 million sorted cells were examined in total. Study conclusions and caveats: Fewer junction insertions and more nucleotide deletions appeared in type 1 diabetes patients. The study found moderately but significantly shorter TCRB CDR3s in all four CD4+ subsets of Type 1 diabetes patients.

A remark on this clone: As yet, its antigen is unknown.

Sorting that relied on CD45RO/CCR7/CD25/CD127/CD95/CD27 yielded CD4+ naive, central memory, regulatory and stem cell-like memory cells. Expressed TCRB transcripts were sequenced after all isolated RNA was converted to cDNA. Sequencing used immunoSEQ multiplex PCR; TCRdb keeps in-frame clones, though not all of them. The sample has 200,000 to 250,000 clones, about a tenth seen once. The CDR3 has 13 residues. V dropped 3 bases and J dropped 2 bases, with 10 bases sitting between them. The germline gives CDR1 GTSNPN, CDR2 SVGIG (reference sequence). The chain uses TRBV30 and TRBJ1-1; perhaps TRBD1 as D (5 bases). The receptor's source is a man between 18 and 29 years old in good health. Source material: central memory CD4+ T cells from blood. CDR3 bases: TGTGCCTGGAGGGCCCAGGGAAACACTGAAGCTTTCTTT. It encodes CAWRAQGNTEAFF.